The 8 T cell receptor beta chains presented below share a single source sample, sequenced in a study of T cells in Graves' hyperthyroidism and ophthalmopathy. RNA transcripts served as the template for amplifying TCR beta CDR3 regions. TCR CDR3 regions were first amplified by RT-PCR with HTBI primers. TCRdb redid the calling of the multiplex PCR reads with MiXCR, one entry per CDR3 protein. The sample consists of some 500,000 distinct CDR3 sequences, roughly 14% of them appearing once. The sequencing sample was made of blood. The receptor source for this set is a woman aged 18-35 years with Graves' hyperthyroidism.

This clonotype was observed a few times. V is TRBV6-1 and J is TRBJ1-5; D gene uncertain. Deletions cut 7 bases from V and 0 bases from J, with 4 bases between. Per the germline V gene, CDR1 is MNHNS and CDR2 is SASEGT. This CDR3 has 12 amino acids. As DNA, the CDR3 is TGTGCCAGCACCGGTAGCAATCAGCCCCAGCATTTT. Translated: CASTGSNQPQHF.

This clonotype was recorded a few times. V usage is TRBV19 and J usage is TRBJ2-1; no reliable D call. The germline gives CDR1 LNHDA, CDR2 SQIVND (reference sequence). There are 13 residues in the CDR3. The V and J ends lost 1 base and 6 bases respectively, with 7 bases between them. The CDR3 region has the DNA TGTGCCAGTAGTATAGCCTCGGGCAATGAGCAGTTCTTC. It encodes CASSIASGNEQFF. Full variable domain (rest looked up from reference TRBV19 and TRBJ2-1): DGGITQSPKYLFRKEGQNVTLSCEQNLNHDAMYWYRQDPGQGLRLIYYSQIVNDFQKGDIAEGYSVSREKKESFPLTVTSAQKNPTAFYLCASSIASGNEQFFGPGTRLTVL.

The chain uses TRBV3-1 and TRBJ2-7; 11 nucleotides match TRBD2. CDR1 is LGHDT, CDR2 YNNKEL, per germline (reference sequence). The CDR3 contains 15 residues. V shed 6 bases and J 9 bases; nucleotides not matched to a gene: 13. The CDR3, as DNA: TGTGCCAGCAGAGGTAGCGGGAGGGCCGGGGGGTTGCAGTACTTC. It yields the protein CASRGSGRAGGLQYF.

In its sample, this clonotype was seen many times. The chain is built from TRBV12-3 or TRBV12-4 and TRBJ2-7; TRBD2 matches 10 bases. The V segment lost 5 bases and the J segment 1 base; nucleotides outside the gene matches: 11. The CDR3 loop spans 17 amino acids. CDR3 protein: CASSLSNSGRASYEQYF. In nucleotides, the CDR3 is TGTGCCAGCAGTCTCTCGAACAGCGGGAGGGCTTCCTACGAGCAGTACTTC.

This clonotype came up many times. The chain is built from TRBV28 and TRBJ2-1; D possibly corresponds to TRBD2 (6 bases). Trimming stripped 7 bases from V and 2 bases from J, with 12 bases between. The germline CDR1 and CDR2 sequences are MDHEN and SYDVKM. CDR3 length: 14 residues. CDR3 amino acids: CASNGRDAYNEQFF. The CDR3, as DNA: TGTGCCAGCAACGGGCGGGATGCCTACAATGAGCAGTTCTTC. Drawing the rest from reference TRBV28 and TRBJ2-1, the complete variable domain is DVKVTQSSRYLVKRTGEKVFLECVQDMDHENMFWYRQDPGLGLRLIYFSYDVKMKEKGDIPEGYSVSREKKERFSLILESASTNQTSMYLCASNGRDAYNEQFFGPGTRLTVL.

V is TRBV4-2 and J is TRBJ1-2; unclear D gene. V shed 0 bases and J shed 6 bases, with 20 bases lying between them. The CDR3 has 17 amino acids. Germline CDR1 reads LGHNA; CDR2 reads YNFKEQ. Here the CDR3 reads CASSQEGSGPLRDGYTF. CDR3 nucleotide sequence: TGTGCCAGCAGCCAAGAGGGGTCCGGGCCCCTGAGGGATGGCTACACCTTC.

This clonotype has a count of ten or more. This rearrangement joins TRBV2 to TRBJ1-3, with D possibly being TRBD1 (6 bases). Per the germline V gene, CDR1 is SNHLY and CDR2 is FYNNEI. The CDR3 spans 14 residues. The V gene lost 6 bases and the J gene lost 0 bases, with 9 bases spanning the gap. CDR3 nucleotides: TGTGCCAGCAGAACAGGGAGCTCTGGAAACACCATATATTTT. Translated, it gives CASRTGSSGNTIYF.

This clonotype was detected ten times or more. J is TRBJ2-1 and V is TRBV13, with TRBD2 matching 7 bases. Germline lookup yields CDR1 PRHDT and CDR2 FYEKMQ (reference sequence). There are 16 residues in the CDR3. Germline trimming cut 5 bases from V and 2 bases from J; bases unmatched to any gene: 9. CDR3 region: CASSAGDYSPYNEQFF. For the CDR3, the DNA is TGTGCCAGCAGCGCCGGGGACTATTCTCCCTACAATGAGCAGTTCTTC.